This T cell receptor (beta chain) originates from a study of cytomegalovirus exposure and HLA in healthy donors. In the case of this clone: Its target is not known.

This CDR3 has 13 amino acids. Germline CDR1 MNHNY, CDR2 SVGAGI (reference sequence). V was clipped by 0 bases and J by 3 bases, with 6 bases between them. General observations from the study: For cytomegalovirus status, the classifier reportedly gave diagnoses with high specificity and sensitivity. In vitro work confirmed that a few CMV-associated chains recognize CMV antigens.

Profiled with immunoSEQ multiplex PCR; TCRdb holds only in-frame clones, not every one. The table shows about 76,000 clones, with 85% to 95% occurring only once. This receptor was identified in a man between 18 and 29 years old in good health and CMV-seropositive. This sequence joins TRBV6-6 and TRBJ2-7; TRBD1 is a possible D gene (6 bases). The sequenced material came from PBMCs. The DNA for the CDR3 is TGTGCCAGCAGTTACTCCAGGGGCTACGAGCAGTACTTC. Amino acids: CASSYSRGYEQYF.